This entry features one T cell receptor beta chain sequence. Germline values: CDR1 MNHEY, CDR2 SVGEGT. V was clipped by 6 bases and J by 1 base, with 10 bases between them. CDR3 length equals 14 residues. Per the original methods: Cell counts per sample came from amplifying reference gene primers. Libraries were prepared by immunoSEQ multiplex PCR; TCRdb keeps only in-frame clonotypes and omits some of them. That table furnishes V, J and clone size, whereas the DNA furnished D and trimming. The sample comprises more than 90,000 clones, around 87% of which are singletons, and around a tenth rests with the top ten. The record originates from a study of blood T cell repertoires in COVID-19. The wider study: COVID-19 samples from acute and convalescent phases originated in the United States, Italy and Spain.

The sequence was collected from a woman in her twenties or thirties with acute or convalescent COVID-19. Material: peripheral blood. The genes are TRBV6-2 or TRBV6-3 and TRBJ1-3, with a tentative D call TRBD1 (5 bases). Written as DNA, the CDR3 is TGTGCCAGCAGCTTCACAGGATCTGGAAACACCATATATTTT. As protein: CASSFTGSGNTIYF.